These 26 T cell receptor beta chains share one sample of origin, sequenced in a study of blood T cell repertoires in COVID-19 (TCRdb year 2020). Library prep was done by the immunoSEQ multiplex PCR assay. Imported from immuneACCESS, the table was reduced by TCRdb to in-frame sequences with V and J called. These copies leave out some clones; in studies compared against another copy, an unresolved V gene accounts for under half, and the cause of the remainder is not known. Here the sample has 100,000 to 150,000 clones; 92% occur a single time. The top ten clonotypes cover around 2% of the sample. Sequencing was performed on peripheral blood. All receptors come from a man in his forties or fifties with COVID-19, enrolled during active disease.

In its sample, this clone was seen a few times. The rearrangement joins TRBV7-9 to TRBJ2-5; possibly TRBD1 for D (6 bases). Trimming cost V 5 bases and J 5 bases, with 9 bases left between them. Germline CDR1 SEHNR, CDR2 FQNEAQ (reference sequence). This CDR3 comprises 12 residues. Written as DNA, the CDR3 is TGTGCCAGCAGCCCAGGGGTGGAGACCCAGTACTTC. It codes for CASSPGVETQYF.

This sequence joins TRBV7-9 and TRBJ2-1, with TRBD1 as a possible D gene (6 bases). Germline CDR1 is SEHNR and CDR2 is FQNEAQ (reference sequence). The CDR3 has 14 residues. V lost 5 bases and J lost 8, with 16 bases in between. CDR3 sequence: CASSPRDITDEQFF. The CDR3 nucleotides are TGTGCCAGCAGCCCCCGGGACATTACGGATGAGCAGTTCTTC.

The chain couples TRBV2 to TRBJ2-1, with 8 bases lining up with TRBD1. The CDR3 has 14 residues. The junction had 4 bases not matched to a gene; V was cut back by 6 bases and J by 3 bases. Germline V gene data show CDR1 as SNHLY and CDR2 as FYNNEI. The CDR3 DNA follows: TGTGCCAGCAGGACAGGGGCCCTCTACAATGAGCAGTTCTTC. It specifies CASRTGALYNEQFF.

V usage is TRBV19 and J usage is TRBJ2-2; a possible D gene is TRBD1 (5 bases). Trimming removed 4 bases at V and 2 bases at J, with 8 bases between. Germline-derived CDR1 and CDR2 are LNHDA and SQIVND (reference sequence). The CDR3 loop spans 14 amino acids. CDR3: CASSNGANTGELFF. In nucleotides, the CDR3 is TGTGCCAGTAGTAATGGGGCAAACACCGGGGAGCTGTTTTTT.

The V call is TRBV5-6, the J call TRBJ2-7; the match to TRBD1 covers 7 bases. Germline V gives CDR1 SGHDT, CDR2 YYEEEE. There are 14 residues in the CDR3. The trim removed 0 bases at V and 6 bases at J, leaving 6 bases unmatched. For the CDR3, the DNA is TGTGCCAGCAGCTTGGTGGACAGGCGAGTCGAGCAGTACGTC. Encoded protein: CASSLVDRRVEQYV.

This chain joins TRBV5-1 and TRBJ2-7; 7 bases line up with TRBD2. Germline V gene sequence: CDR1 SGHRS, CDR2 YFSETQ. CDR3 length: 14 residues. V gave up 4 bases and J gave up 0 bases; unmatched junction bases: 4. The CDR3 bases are TGCGCCAGCAGCGGGGAGGGGACCTCCTACGAGCAGTACTTC. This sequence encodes CASSGEGTSYEQYF.

CDR3 DNA sequence: TGTGCCAGCAGTTACTCTGCGGGTAGCGGAAATGAGCAGTTCTTC. Encoded protein: CASSYSAGSGNEQFF. The chain couples TRBV6-5 to TRBJ2-1, with D possibly matching TRBD2 (6 bases). The CDR3 runs to 15 residues. Deletions cut 0 bases from V and 7 bases from J, with 13 bases between. Germline V lookup: CDR1 MNHEY, CDR2 SVGAGI.

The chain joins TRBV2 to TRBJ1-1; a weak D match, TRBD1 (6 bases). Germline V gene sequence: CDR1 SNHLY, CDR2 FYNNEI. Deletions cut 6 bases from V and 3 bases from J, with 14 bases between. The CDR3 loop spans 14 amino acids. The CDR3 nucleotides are TGTGCCAGCAGGGCGGAACAGGGTGACACTGAAGCTTTCTTT. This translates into CASRAEQGDTEAFF.

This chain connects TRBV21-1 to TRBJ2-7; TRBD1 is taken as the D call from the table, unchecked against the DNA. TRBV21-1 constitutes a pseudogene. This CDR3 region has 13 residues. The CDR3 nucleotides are TGTGCCAGCAGAAAGGACACATACTACGAGCAGTACTTC. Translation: CASRKDTYYEQYF.

CDR3 protein: CASSQVPAGSGANVLTF. The CDR3 DNA follows: TGTGCCAGCAGCCAAGTTCCAGCGGGATCTGGGGCCAACGTCCTGACTTTC. The chain has TRBV3-1 (or the pseudogene TRBV3-2) and TRBJ2-6; TRBD2 matches 7 bases. Germline values: CDR1 LGHDT, CDR2 YNNKEL (reference sequence). V was clipped by 1 base and J by 1 base; unmatched bases: 4. The CDR3 sequence is 17 residues long.

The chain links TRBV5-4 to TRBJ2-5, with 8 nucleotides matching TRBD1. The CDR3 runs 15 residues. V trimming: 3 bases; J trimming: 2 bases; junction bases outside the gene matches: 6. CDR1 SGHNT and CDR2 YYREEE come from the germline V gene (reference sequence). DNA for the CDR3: TGTGCCAGCAGCTCCCCGGACAGGGTGCAAGAGACCCAGTACTTC. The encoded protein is CASSSPDRVQETQYF.

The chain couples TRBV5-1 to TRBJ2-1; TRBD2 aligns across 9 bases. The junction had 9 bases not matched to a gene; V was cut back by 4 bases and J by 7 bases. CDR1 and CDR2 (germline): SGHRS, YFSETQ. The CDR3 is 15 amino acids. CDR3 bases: TGCGCCAGCAGCCGGACTAGCGTGGGGGGAAATGAGCAGTTCTTC. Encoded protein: CASSRTSVGGNEQFF.

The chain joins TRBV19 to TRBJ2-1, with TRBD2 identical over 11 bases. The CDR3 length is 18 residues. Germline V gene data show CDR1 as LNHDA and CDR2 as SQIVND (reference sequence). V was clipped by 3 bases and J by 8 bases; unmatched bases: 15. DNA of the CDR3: TGTGCCAGTAGTATTAACACACTAGCGGGAGTTGGGGGCCATGAGCAGTTCTTC. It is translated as CASSINTLAGVGGHEQFF.

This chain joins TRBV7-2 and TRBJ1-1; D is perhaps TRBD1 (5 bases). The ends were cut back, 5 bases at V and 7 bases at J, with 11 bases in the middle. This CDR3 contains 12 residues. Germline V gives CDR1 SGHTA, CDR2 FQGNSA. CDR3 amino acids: CASSTPGYEAFF. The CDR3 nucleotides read TGTGCCAGCAGCACACCAGGGTATGAAGCTTTCTTT.

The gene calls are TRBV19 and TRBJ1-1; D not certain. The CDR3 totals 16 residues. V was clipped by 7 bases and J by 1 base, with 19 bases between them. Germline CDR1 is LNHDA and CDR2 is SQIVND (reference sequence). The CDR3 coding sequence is TGTGCCAGTACTCCAGCGGCCGGGATTACGAACACTGAAGCTTTCTTT. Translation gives CASTPAAGITNTEAFF.

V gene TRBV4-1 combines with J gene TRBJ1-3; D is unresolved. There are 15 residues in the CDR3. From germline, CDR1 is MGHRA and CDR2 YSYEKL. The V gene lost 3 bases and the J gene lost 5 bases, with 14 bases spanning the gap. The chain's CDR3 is CASSQSYSGRNTIYF. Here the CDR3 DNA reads TGCGCCAGCAGCCAGTCGTATTCGGGAAGAAACACCATATATTTT.

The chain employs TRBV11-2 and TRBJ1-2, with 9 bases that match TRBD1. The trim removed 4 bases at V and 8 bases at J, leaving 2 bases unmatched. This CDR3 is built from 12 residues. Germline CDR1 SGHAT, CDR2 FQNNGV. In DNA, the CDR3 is TGTGCCAGCAGCTGGACAGGGGTCGGCTACACCTTC. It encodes CASSWTGVGYTF.

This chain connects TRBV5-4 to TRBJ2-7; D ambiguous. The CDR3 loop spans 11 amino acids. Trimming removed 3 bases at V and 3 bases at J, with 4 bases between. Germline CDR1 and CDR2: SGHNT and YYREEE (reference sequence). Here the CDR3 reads CASSSSYEQYF. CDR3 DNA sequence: TGTGCCAGCAGCTCTAGCTACGAGCAGTACTTC.

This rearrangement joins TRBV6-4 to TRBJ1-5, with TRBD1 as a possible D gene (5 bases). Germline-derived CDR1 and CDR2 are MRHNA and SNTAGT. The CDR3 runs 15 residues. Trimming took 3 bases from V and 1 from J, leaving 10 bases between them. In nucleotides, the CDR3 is TGTGCCAGCAGTGAGTCGGGGGGGAGCAATCAGCCCCAGCATTTT. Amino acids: CASSESGGSNQPQHF.

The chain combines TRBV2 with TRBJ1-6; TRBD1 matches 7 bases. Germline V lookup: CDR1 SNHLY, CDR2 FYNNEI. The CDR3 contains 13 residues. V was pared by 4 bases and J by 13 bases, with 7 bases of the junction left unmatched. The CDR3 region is CASSGDRNTPLHF. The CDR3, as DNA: TGTGCCAGCAGTGGGGACAGAAACACCCCCCTCCACTTT.

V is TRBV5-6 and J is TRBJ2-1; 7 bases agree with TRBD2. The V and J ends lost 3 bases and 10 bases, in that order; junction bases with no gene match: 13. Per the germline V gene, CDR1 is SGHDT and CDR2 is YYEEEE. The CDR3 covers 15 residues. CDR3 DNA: TGTGCCAGCAGCTCAGAGTTTTACAGCGGGGAGGAGCAGTTCTTC. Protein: CASSSEFYSGEEQFF.

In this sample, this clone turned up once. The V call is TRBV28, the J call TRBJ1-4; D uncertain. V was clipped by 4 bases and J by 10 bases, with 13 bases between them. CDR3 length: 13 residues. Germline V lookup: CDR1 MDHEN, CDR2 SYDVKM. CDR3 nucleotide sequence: TGTGCCAGCAGTTCGTCGGGAGTGGGAAAACTGTTTTTT. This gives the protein CASSSSGVGKLFF.

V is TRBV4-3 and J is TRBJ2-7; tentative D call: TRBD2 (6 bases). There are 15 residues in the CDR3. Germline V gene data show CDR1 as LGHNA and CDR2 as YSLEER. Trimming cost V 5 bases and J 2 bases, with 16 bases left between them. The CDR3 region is CASSATAAGPYEQYF. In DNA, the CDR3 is TGCGCCAGCAGCGCCACGGCAGCGGGCCCCTACGAGCAGTACTTC.

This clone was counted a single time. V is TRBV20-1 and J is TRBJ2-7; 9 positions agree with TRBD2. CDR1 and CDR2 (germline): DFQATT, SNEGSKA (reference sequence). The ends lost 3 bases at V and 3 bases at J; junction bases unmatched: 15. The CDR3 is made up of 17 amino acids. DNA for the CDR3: TGCAGTGCTAGTCTCCCCTTAGGACTAGCGACCAACTACGAGCAGTACTTC. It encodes CSASLPLGLATNYEQYF.

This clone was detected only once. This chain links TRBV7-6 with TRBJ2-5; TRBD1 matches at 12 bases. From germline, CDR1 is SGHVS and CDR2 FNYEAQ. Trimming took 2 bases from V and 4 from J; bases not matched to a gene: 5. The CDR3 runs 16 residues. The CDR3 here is CASSLSPGQGAETQYF. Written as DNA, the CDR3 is TGTGCCAGCAGCTTAAGTCCGGGACAGGGGGCAGAGACCCAGTACTTC.

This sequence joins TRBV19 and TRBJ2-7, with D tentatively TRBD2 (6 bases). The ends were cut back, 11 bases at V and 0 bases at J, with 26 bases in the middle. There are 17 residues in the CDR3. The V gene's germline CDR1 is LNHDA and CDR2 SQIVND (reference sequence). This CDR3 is CARPKFKGLPSSYEQYV. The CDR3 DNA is TGTGCCCGCCCGAAATTCAAAGGACTACCTAGCTCCTACGAGCAGTACGTC.